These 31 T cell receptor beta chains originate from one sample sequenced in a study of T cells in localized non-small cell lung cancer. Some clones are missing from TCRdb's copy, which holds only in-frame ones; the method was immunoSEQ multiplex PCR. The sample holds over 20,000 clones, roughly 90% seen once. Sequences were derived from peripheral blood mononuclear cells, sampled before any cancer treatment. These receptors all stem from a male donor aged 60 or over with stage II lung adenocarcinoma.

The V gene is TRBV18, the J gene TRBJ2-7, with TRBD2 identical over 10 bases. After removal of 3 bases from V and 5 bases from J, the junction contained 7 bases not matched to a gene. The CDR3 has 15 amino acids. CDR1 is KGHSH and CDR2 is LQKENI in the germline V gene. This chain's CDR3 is CASSPRPSGSDEQYF. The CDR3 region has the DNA TGTGCCAGCTCACCCCGTCCTAGCGGGAGTGACGAGCAGTACTTC.

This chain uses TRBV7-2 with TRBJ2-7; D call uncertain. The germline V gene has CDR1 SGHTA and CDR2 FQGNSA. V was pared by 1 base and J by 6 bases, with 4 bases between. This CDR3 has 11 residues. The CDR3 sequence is CASSLGPEQYF. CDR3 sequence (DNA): TGTGCCAGCAGCTTAGGACCCGAGCAGTACTTC. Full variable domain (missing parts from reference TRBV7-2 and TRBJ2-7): GAGVSQSPSNKVTEKGKDVELRCDPISGHTALYWYRQSLGQGLEFLIYFQGNSAPDKSGLPSDRFSAERTGGSVSTLTIQRTQQEDSAVYLCASSLGPEQYFGPGTRLTVT.

This CDR3 is CASSRRTGYQPQHF. In DNA, the CDR3 is TGTGCCAGCAGTCGACGGACAGGATATCAGCCCCAGCATTTT. V is TRBV6-1 and J is TRBJ1-5; 7 positions agree with TRBD1. Unmatched junction bases numbered 6, after V lost 5 bases and J lost 5 bases. The CDR3 length is 14 residues. Looked up from germline, CDR1 is MNHNS and CDR2 is SASEGT.

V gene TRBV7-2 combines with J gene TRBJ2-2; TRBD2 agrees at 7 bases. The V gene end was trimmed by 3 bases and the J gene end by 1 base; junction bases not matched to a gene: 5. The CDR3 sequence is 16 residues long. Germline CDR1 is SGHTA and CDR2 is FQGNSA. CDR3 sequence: CASSFRGRGNTGELFF. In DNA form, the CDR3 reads TGTGCCAGCAGCTTTCGCGGGAGAGGGAACACCGGGGAGCTGTTTTTT.

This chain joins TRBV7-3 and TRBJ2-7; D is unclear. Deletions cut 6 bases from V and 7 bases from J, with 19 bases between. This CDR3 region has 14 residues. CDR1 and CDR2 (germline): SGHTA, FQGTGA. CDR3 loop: CASRRNPGSIEQYF. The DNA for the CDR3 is TGTGCCAGCAGGAGGAACCCGGGTAGTATTGAGCAGTACTTC.

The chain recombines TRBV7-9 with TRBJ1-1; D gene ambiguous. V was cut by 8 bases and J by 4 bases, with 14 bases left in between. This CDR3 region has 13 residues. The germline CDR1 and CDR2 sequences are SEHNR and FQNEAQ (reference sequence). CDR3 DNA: TGTGCCAGCTTGAGGTCGGAGGGCACTGAAGCTTTCTTT. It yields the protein CASLRSEGTEAFF.

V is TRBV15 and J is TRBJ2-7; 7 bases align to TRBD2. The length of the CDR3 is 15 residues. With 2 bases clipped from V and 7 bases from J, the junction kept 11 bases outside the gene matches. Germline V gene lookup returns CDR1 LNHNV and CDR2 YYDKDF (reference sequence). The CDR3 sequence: CATSRPGTTLREQYF. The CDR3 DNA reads TGTGCCACCAGCAGACCCGGGACTACACTACGAGAGCAGTACTTC.

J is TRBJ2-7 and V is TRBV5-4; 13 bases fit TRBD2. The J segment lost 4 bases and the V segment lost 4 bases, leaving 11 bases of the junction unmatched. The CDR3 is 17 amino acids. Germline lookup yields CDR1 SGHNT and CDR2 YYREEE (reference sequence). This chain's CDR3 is CASSPRLAGGSKYEQYF. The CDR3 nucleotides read TGTGCCAGCAGCCCCCGACTAGCGGGAGGATCTAAGTACGAGCAGTACTTC.

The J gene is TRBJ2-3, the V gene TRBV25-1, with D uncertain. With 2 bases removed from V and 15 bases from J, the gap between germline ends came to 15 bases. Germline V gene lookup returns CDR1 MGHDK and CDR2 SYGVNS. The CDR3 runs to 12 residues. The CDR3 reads CASSEMGLGRYF. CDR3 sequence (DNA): TGTGCCAGCAGTGAAATGGGTCTTGGGCGATATTTT. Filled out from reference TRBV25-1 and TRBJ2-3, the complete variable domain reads EADIYQTPRYLVIGTGKKITLECSQTMGHDKMYWYQQDPGMELHLIHYSYGVNSTEKGDLSSESTVSRIRTEHFPLTLESARPSHTSQYLCASSEMGLGRYFGPGTRLTVL.

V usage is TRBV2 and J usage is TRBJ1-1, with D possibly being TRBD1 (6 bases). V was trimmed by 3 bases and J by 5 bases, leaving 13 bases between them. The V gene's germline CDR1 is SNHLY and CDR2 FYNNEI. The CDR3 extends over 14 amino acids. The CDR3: CASSEKGVMTEAFF. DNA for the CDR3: TGTGCCAGCAGTGAGAAGGGGGTAATGACTGAAGCTTTCTTT.

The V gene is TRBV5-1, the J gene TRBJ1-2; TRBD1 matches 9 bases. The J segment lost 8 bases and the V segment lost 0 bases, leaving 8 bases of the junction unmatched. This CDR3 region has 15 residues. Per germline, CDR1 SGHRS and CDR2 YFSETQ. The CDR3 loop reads CASSLADGQGFGYTF. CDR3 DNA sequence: TGCGCCAGCAGCTTGGCGGATGGACAGGGGTTCGGCTACACCTTC.

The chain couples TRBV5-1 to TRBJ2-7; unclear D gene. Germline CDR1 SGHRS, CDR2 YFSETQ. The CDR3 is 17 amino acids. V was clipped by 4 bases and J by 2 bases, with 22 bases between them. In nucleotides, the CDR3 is TGCGCCAGCAGCCCCGATTTAAGGGCGTCTAGAGCCTACGAGCAGTACTTC. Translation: CASSPDLRASRAYEQYF.

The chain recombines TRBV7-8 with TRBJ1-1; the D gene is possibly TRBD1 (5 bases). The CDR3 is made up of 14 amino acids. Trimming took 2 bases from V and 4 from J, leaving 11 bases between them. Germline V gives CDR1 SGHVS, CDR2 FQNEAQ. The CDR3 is CASSLQGQVTEAFF. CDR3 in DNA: TGTGCCAGCAGCTTACAGGGCCAGGTCACTGAAGCTTTCTTT.

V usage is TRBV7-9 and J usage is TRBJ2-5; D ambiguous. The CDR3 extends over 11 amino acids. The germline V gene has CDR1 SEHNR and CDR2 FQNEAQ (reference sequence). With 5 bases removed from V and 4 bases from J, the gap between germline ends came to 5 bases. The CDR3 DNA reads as TGTGCCAGCAGCGCAACAGAGACCCAGTACTTC. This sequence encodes CASSATETQYF.

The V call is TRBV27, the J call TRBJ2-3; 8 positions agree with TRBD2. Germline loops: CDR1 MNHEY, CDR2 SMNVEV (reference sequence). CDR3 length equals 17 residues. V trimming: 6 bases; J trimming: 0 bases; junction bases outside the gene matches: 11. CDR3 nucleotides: TGTGCCAGCAGCCGGGGACTAGTGGTTTCTAGCACAGATACGCAGTATTTT. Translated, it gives CASSRGLVVSSTDTQYF.

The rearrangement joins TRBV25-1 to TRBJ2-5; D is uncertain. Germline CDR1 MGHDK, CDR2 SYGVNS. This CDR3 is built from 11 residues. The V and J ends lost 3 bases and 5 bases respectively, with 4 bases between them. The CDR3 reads CASSEGETQYF. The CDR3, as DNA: TGTGCCAGCAGTGAGGGGGAGACCCAGTACTTC.

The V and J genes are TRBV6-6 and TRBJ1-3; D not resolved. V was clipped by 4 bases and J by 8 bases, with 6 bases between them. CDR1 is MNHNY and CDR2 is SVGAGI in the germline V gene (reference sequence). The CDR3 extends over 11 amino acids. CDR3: CASSWRDTIYF. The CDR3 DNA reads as TGTGCCAGCAGTTGGAGGGACACCATATATTTT.

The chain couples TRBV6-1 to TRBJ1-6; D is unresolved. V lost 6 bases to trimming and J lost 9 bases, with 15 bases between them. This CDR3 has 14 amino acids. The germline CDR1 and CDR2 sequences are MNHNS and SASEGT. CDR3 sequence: CASRTDPYSSPLHF. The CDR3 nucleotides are TGTGCCAGCAGGACGGACCCTTACAGTTCACCCCTCCACTTT.

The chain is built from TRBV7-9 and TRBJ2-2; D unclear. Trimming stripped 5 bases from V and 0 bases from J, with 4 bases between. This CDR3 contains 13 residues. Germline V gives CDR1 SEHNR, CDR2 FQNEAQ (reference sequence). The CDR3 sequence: CASSPTNTGELFF. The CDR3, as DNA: TGTGCCAGCAGCCCCACGAACACCGGGGAGCTGTTTTTT. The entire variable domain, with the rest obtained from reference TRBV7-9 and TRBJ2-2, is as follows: DTGVSQNPRHKITKRGQNVTFRCDPISEHNRLYWYRQTLGQGPEFLTYFQNEAQLEKSRLLSDRFSAERPKGSFSTLEIQRTEQGDSAMYLCASSPTNTGELFFGEGSRLTVL.

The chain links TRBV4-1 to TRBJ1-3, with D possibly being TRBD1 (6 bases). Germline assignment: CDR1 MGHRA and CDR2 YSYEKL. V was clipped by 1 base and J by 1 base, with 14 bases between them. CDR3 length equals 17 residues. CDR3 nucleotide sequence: TGCGCCAGCAGCCAAGTCGGTACAGGGAGGTCTGGAAACACCATATATTTT. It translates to CASSQVGTGRSGNTIYF.

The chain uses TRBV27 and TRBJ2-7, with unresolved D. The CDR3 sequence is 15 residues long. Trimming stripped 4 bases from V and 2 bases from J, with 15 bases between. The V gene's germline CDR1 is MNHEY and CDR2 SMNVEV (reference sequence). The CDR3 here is CASSSQLGRTYEQYF. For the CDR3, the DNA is TGTGCCAGCAGTTCTCAACTCGGGCGGACCTACGAGCAGTACTTC.

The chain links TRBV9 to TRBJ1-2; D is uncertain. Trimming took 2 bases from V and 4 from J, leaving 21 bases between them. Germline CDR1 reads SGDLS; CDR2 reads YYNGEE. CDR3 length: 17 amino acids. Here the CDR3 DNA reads TGTGCCAGCAGCGTGATCAGGCAGGTGATCGACCTCTATGGCTACACCTTC. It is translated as CASSVIRQVIDLYGYTF.

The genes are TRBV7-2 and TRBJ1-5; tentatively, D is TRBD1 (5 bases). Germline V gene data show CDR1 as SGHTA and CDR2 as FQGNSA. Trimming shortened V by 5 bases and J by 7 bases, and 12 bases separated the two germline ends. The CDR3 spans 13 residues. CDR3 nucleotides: TGTGCCAGCAGCCTCGGGGGAGGGCAGCCCCAGCATTTT. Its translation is CASSLGGGQPQHF.

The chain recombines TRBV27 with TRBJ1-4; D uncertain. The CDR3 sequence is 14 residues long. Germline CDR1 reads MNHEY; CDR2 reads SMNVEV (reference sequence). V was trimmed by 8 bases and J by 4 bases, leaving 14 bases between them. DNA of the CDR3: TGTGCCAGCGGCCTGGGCAGGCTTAATGAAAAACTGTTTTTT. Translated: CASGLGRLNEKLFF.

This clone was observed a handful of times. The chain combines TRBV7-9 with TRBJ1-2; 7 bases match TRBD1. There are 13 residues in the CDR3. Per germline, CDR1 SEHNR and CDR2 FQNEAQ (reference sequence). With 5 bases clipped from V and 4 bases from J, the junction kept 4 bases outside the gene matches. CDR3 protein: CASSQGQFYGYTF. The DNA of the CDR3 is TGTGCCAGCAGCCAGGGACAGTTCTATGGCTACACCTTC.

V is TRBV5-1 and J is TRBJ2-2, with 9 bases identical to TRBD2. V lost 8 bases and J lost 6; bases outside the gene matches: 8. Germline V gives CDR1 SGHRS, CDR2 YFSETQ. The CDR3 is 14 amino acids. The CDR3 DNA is TGCGCCAGTGTAGCGGGAGCTGAGTCCGGGGAGCTGTTTTTT. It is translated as CASVAGAESGELFF.

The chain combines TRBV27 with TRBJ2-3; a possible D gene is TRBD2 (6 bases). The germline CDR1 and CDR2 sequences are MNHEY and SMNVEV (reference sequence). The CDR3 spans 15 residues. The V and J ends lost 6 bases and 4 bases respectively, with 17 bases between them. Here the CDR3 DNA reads TGTGCCAGCAGAAACCGGGGGACCGGACCAGATACGCAGTATTTT. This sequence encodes CASRNRGTGPDTQYF.

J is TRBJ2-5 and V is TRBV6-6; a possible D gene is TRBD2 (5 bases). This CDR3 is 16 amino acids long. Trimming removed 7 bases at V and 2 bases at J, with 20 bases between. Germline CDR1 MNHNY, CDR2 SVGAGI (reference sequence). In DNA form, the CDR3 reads TGTGCCAGCACCCAGAGGGAGAGAAACGATCAAGAGACCCAGTACTTC. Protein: CASTQRERNDQETQYF.

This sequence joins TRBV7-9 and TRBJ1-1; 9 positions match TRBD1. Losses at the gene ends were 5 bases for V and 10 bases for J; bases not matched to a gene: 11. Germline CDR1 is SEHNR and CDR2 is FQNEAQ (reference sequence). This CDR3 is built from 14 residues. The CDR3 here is CASSPGTGKRGAFF. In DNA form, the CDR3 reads TGTGCCAGCAGCCCCGGGACAGGGAAAAGGGGAGCTTTCTTT. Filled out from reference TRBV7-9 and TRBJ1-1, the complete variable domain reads DTGVSQNPRHKITKRGQNVTFRCDPISEHNRLYWYRQTLGQGPEFLTYFQNEAQLEKSRLLSDRFSAERPKGSFSTLEIQRTEQGDSAMYLCASSPGTGKRGAFFGQGTRLTVV.

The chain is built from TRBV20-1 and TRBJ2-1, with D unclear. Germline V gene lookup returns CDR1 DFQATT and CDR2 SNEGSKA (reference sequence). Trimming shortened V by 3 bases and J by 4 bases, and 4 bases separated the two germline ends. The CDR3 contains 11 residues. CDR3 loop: CSASQYNEQFF. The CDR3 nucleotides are TGCAGTGCTAGTCAATACAATGAGCAGTTCTTC.

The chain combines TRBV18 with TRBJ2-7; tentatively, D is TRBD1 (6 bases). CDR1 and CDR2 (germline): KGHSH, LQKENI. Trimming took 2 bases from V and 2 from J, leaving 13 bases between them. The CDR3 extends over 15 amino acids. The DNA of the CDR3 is TGTGCCAGCTCACCAAGCCAGGGGAAGACCTACGAGCAGTACTTC. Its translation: CASSPSQGKTYEQYF.